The 23 T cell receptor beta chains presented below share a single source sample, sequenced in a study of CD8+CD57+ T cells in acquired aplastic anemia. Sequencing involved patients with CD8+CD57+ cell expansion previously shown by flow cytometry. Genomic DNA provided the template from which TCR beta VDJ and CDR3 profiles were obtained. From the reads, TCRdb called clonotypes with MiXCR, one entry per CDR3 protein. Of 200,000 to 250,000 distinct CDR3 sequences detected, around three fifths appear once; the ten largest clones hold about 60%. The sequencing input was sorted CD4+, CD8+, or CD8+CD57+ T cells (not recorded which) from PBMCs. Every receptor here comes from a human donor with aplastic anemia.

The genes are TRBV20-1 and TRBJ2-7; 9 bases are a match to TRBD1. The CDR3 is made up of 14 amino acids. The junction had 9 bases not matched to a gene; V was cut back by 4 bases and J by 5 bases. CDR1 DFQATT and CDR2 SNEGSKA come from the germline V gene (reference sequence). For the CDR3, the DNA is TGCAGTGCTACGCGGACAGGGGTTTTCCACGAGCAGTACTTC. Protein sequence: CSATRTGVFHEQYF.

For this clonotype: At one end, the junction sequence differs from germline, possibly due to a read error. The genes are TRBV7-2 and TRBJ2-5; D unclear. The length of the CDR3 is 13 residues. Germline V CDR1 and CDR2: SGHTA, FQGNSA. CDR3 amino acids: CASSPASRENQYF. The CDR3 nucleotides read TGTGCCAGCAGCCCCGCCTCCCGAGAGAACCAGTACTTC.

The chain couples TRBV2 to TRBJ1-5; 11 bases are shared with TRBD1. V shed 3 bases and J 6 bases; nucleotides not matched to a gene: 4. This CDR3 spans 15 amino acids. Germline V gene sequence: CDR1 SNHLY, CDR2 FYNNEI. CDR3 sequence: CASSEDRGLGQPQHF. The DNA for the CDR3 is TGTGCCAGCAGTGAGGACAGGGGGCTGGGTCAGCCCCAGCATTTT.

The V and J genes are TRBV14 and TRBJ1-1, with TRBD1 matching 7 bases. The ends lost 0 bases at V and 11 bases at J; junction bases unmatched: 9. The CDR3 sequence is 14 residues long. Looked up from germline, CDR1 is SGHDN and CDR2 is FVKESK. CDR3 bases: TGTGCCAGCAGCCAAGAAGAGCGAGGGGGCGCTGCTTTCTTT. It encodes CASSQEERGGAAFF.

The chain couples TRBV10-3 to TRBJ1-3; D call uncertain. CDR1 is ENHRY, CDR2 SYGVKD, per germline. The CDR3 length is 13 residues. V was shortened by 8 bases and J by 4 bases, with 12 bases between the two germline ends. DNA for the CDR3: TGTGCCATCCAGGAGCTGGGAGGAAACACCATATATTTT. Translated, it gives CAIQELGGNTIYF.

This chain connects TRBV7-3 to TRBJ2-2, with no clear D. Germline CDR1 is SGHTA and CDR2 is FQGTGA. The germline V and J ends were trimmed by 5 bases and 0 bases, with 7 bases remaining between them. CDR3 length equals 14 residues. CDR3 residues: CASSQTANTGELFF. The CDR3 coding sequence is TGTGCCAGCAGCCAGACGGCGAACACCGGGGAGCTGTTTTTT.

This chain joins TRBV20-1 and TRBJ2-7; TRBD1 agrees at 11 bases. The CDR3 contains 14 residues. Germline V gene data show CDR1 as DFQATT and CDR2 as SNEGSKA (reference sequence). V lost 5 bases to trimming and J lost 1 base; unmatched junction nucleotides: 4. CDR3 in DNA: TGCAGTGCTCAGGACAGGGGGCGATCCTACGAGCAGTACTTC. As protein: CSAQDRGRSYEQYF.

This clonotype was picked up many times. The chain links TRBV6-4 to TRBJ2-3; possible D gene TRBD1, 7 bases. V was shortened by 3 bases and J by 4 bases, with 17 bases between the two germline ends. The CDR3 consists of 16 residues. Germline assignment: CDR1 MRHNA and CDR2 SNTAGT. The chain's CDR3 is CASSEIGGGMSDTQYF. DNA for the CDR3: TGTGCCAGCAGTGAGATTGGAGGGGGCATGTCAGATACGCAGTATTTT.

The rearrangement uses TRBV2 and TRBJ1-2; D uncertain. Trimming removed 10 bases at V and 0 bases at J, with 15 bases between. Germline CDR1 and CDR2: SNHLY and FYNNEI. The CDR3 loop spans 14 amino acids. The CDR3 coding sequence is TGTGCCATGCTCGTGGAGGGAGCTAACTATGGCTACACCTTC. This encodes CAMLVEGANYGYTF.

The CDR3 spells CSALWNTEAFF. In DNA, the CDR3 is TGCAGTGCTCTCTGGAACACTGAAGCTTTCTTT. The chain couples TRBV20-1 to TRBJ1-1; D is undetermined. CDR1 DFQATT and CDR2 SNEGSKA come from the germline V gene (reference sequence). The germline V and J ends were trimmed by 5 bases and 1 base, with 5 bases remaining between them. The length of the CDR3 is 11 residues.

In this sample, this clonotype turned up a few times. The chain carries TRBV7-8 and TRBJ2-7; D perhaps matches TRBD1 (5 bases). The CDR3 is 12 amino acids. Germline V lookup: CDR1 SGHVS, CDR2 FQNEAQ. V shed 5 bases and J shed 4 bases, with 9 bases lying between them. The CDR3 DNA is TGTGCCAGCAGCCAATCAGGGTACGAGCAGTACTTC. Amino acid sequence: CASSQSGYEQYF.

The chain carries TRBV7-2 and TRBJ2-7; D call uncertain. The germline V and J ends were trimmed by 0 bases and 1 base, with 10 bases remaining between them. In germline, CDR1 is SGHTA, CDR2 FQGNSA. The CDR3 loop spans 15 amino acids. The DNA of the CDR3 is TGTGCCAGCAGCTTAGCGTTTACCAGGTCCTACGAGCAGTACTTC. It is translated as CASSLAFTRSYEQYF.

V gene TRBV9 combines with J gene TRBJ1-5; the D gene is possibly TRBD1 (5 bases). The V and J ends lost 0 bases and 2 bases respectively, with 6 bases between them. The germline V gene has CDR1 SGDLS and CDR2 YYNGEE. The CDR3 runs to 14 residues. The CDR3 region has the DNA TGTGCCAGCAGCGTAGAAGGGGGCAATCAGCCCCAGCATTTT. Amino acids: CASSVEGGNQPQHF.

Notes on this clonotype: A read error may produce the germline difference seen at one junction end. The CDR3 sequence is CASSMQGFNEPQHF. The CDR3 region has the DNA TGTGCCAGTAGTATGCAGGGGTTCAATGAGCCCCAGCATTTT. This chain joins TRBV19 and TRBJ1-5, with a weak D call TRBD1 (6 bases). Germline V gene sequence: CDR1 LNHDA, CDR2 SQIVND (reference sequence). The CDR3 totals 14 residues.

V and J are TRBV10-3 and TRBJ1-2, with 8 positions matching TRBD1. The CDR3 is 14 amino acids. V trimming: 2 bases; J trimming: 7 bases; junction bases outside the gene matches: 6. The germline CDR1 and CDR2 sequences are ENHRY and SYGVKD. This CDR3 is CAISEQQGGGGYTF. The CDR3 DNA reads TGTGCCATCAGTGAGCAACAGGGGGGAGGTGGCTACACCTTC.

The chain recombines TRBV20-1 with TRBJ1-2; no clear D gene. This CDR3 spans 12 amino acids. The V and J ends lost 3 bases and 0 bases respectively, with 5 bases between them. CDR1 and CDR2 from the germline V gene are DFQATT and SNEGSKA (reference sequence). The CDR3 coding sequence is TGCAGTGCTAGCTACCCTAACTATGGCTACACCTTC. Translated, it gives CSASYPNYGYTF.

V usage is TRBV20-1 and J usage is TRBJ1-1; D is unresolved. The V and J ends lost 3 bases and 3 bases respectively, with 8 bases between them. Germline values: CDR1 DFQATT, CDR2 SNEGSKA (reference sequence). The CDR3 contains 12 residues. CDR3 nucleotide sequence: TGCAGTGCTAGCTGGAGCCACACTGAAGCTTTCTTT. As protein: CSASWSHTEAFF.

About this clonotype: Germline and junction disagree at one end, which may indicate a read error. J is TRBJ1-1 and V is TRBV6-1; tentatively, D is TRBD1 (5 bases). Germline V gene data show CDR1 as MNHNS and CDR2 as SASEGT. There are 16 residues in the CDR3. The CDR3 DNA reads TGTGCCATCAGTGGGGGGGTTACTCCCTGGGGCACTGAAGCTTTCTTT. This sequence encodes CAISGGVTPWGTEAFF.

Details on this clonotype: The junction shows a germline mismatch at one end, possibly a read error. The chain carries TRBV5-6 and TRBJ1-1; TRBD1 is a possible D gene (5 bases). CDR3 size: 13 residues. Germline V gene data show CDR1 as SGHDT and CDR2 as YYEEEE. CDR3 loop: CAGSLSAGREAFF. The CDR3 DNA reads TGTGCCGGCAGCTTGTCCGCAGGGCGTGAAGCTTTCTTT.

The chain couples TRBV20-1 to TRBJ2-1; TRBD2 matches 10 bases. J gave up 7 bases and V 6 bases, and 12 bases lay outside the gene matches. CDR3 size: 15 residues. Germline loops: CDR1 DFQATT, CDR2 SNEGSKA (reference sequence). CDR3 sequence: CSAGAGGLMLNEQFF. CDR3 nucleotide sequence: TGCAGTGCGGGAGCGGGGGGGTTGATGTTGAATGAGCAGTTCTTC.

This clonotype was seen ten or more times. The J gene is TRBJ1-1, the V gene TRBV29-1; D uncertain. Trimming stripped 2 bases from V and 1 base from J, with 2 bases between. Looked up from germline, CDR1 is SQVTM and CDR2 is ANQGSEA. The CDR3 is 11 residues long. CDR3 amino acids: CSVESNTEAFF. CDR3 sequence (DNA): TGCAGCGTTGAATCGAACACTGAAGCTTTCTTT.

This clonotype was seen at least ten times. The chain employs TRBV5-1 and TRBJ1-2; tentatively, D is TRBD1 (6 bases). V was clipped by 4 bases and J by 6 bases, with 16 bases between them. Germline V gives CDR1 SGHRS, CDR2 YFSETQ. This CDR3 has 14 amino acids. The CDR3 sequence: CASSLGGTSDGYTF. DNA of the CDR3: TGCGCCAGCAGCCTGGGTGGGACATCCGATGGCTACACCTTC.

Regarding this clonotype: This is likely a read error, given that the CDR3 carries no conserved phenylalanine or tryptophan at its end. It is unclear where the CDR3 begins or ends on the DNA, so no DNA is shown, and the CDR3 is as TCRdb lists it. J is TRBJ1-1 and V is TRBV5-4. The CDR3 has 9 residues if both end residues are counted. Germline V CDR1 and CDR2: SGHNT, YYREEE (reference sequence). CDR3 in amino acids: CASSFAGFS.